This T cell receptor (beta chain) derives from a study of blood T cell repertoires in COVID-19. Study-wide context: The United States, Italy and Spain supplied acute and convalescent COVID-19 samples.

The CDR3 sequence is 13 residues long. V shed 4 bases and J 5 bases; nucleotides not matched to a gene: 7. Germline CDR1 reads SQVTM; CDR2 reads ANQGSEA. Method: immunoSEQ multiplex PCR; TCRdb's copy keeps in-frame clones and lacks some. The table lists about 160,000 clones, 81% of them singletons, with approximately 10% in the top ten. Sequenced input: peripheral blood. The V and J genes are TRBV29-1 and TRBJ1-1; 7 bases are a match to TRBD1. The sequence was obtained from a human donor in a cohort sampled during active COVID-19. CDR3 region: CSVGPGGRTEAFF. The CDR3, as DNA: TGCAGCGTTGGGCCAGGGGGAAGAACTGAAGCTTTCTTT.